The TCR beta chain under discussion was sequenced for a study of blood T cell repertoires in COVID-19. CDR1 is MRHNA, CDR2 SNTAGT, per germline. V was pared by 2 bases and J by 3 bases, with 12 bases between. The CDR3 is 15 residues long. This clone has only one observation. Libraries were prepared by immunoSEQ multiplex PCR; TCRdb keeps only in-frame clonotypes and omits some of them. Among approximately 60,000 clones listed, approximately 83% were seen once. The sequencing input was peripheral blood. This clonotype was sampled from a woman older than 75 with acute or convalescent COVID-19. The chain combines TRBV6-4 with TRBJ2-3, with a weak D call TRBD1 (5 bases). CDR3 loop: CASSDGAGITDTQYF. CDR3 DNA: TGTGCCAGCAGTGACGGGGCAGGGATAACAGATACGCAGTATTTT.